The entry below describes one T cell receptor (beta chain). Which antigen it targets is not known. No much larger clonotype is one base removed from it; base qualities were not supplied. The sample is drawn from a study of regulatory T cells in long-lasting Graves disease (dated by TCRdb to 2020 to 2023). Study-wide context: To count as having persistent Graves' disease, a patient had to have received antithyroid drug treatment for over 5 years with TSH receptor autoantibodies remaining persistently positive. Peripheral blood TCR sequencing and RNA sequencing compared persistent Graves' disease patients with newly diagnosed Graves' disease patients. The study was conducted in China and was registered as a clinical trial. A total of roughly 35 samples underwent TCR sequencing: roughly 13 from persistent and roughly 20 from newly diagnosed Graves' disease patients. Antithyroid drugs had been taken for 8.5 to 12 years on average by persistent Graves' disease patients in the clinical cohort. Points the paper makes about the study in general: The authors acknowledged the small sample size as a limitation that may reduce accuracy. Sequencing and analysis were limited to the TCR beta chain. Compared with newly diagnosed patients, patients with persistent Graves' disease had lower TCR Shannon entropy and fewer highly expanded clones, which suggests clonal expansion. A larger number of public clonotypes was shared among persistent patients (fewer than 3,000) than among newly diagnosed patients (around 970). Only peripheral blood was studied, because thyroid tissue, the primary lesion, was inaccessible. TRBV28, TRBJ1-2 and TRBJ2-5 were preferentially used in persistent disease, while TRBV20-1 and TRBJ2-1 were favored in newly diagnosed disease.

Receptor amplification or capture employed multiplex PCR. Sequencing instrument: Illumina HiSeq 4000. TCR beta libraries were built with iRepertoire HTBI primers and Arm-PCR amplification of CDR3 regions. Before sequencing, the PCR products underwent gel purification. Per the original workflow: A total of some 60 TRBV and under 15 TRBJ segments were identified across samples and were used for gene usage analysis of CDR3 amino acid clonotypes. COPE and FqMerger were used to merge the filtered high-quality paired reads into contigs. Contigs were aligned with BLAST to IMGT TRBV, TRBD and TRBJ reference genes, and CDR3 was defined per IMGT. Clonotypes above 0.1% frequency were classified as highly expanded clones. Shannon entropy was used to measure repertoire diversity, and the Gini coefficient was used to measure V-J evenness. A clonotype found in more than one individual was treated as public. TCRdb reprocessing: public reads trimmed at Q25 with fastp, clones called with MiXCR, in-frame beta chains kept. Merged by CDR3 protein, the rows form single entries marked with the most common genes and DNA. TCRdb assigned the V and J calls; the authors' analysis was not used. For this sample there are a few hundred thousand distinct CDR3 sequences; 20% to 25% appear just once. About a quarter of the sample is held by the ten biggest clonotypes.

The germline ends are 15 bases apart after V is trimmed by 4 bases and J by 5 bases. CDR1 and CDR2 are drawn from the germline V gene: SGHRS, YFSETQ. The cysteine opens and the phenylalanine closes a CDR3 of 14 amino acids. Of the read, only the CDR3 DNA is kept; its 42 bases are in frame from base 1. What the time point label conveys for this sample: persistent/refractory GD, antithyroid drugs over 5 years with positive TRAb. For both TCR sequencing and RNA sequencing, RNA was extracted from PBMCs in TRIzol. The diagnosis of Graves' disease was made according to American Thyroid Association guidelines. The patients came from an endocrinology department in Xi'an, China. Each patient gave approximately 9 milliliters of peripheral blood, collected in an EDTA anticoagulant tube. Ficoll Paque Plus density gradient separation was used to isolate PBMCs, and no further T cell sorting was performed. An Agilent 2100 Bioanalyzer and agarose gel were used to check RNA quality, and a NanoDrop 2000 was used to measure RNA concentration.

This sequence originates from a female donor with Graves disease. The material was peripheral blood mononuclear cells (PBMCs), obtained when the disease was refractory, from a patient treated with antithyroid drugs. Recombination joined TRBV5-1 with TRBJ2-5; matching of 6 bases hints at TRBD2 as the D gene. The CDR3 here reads CASSPDAGLETQYF. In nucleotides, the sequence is TGCGCCAGCAGCCCAGACGCGGGGTTGGAGACCCAGTACTTC.